This T cell receptor beta chain stems from a study of CD8+CD57+ T cells in acquired aplastic anemia. Patients sequenced had flow cytometry evidence of CD8+CD57+ cell expansion. There are 14 residues in the CDR3. V gave up 1 base and J gave up 4 bases, with 10 bases separating them. CDR1 is SGHTA and CDR2 is FQGNSA in the germline V gene. Points from the study as a whole: Sharing between patients and controls was observed for twenty-nine CD8+ CDR3 sequences.

The sample holds a few counts of this clonotype. No antigen is known for it. Profiles of TCR beta VDJ and CDR3 were generated from a genomic DNA template. TCRdb ran MiXCR on the reads and lists one entry per CDR3 protein. The sample contains fewer than 200,000 distinct CDR3 sequences, around 50% of which appear only once. The receptor was isolated from a human donor with aplastic anemia. Sample: sorted CD4+, CD8+, or CD8+CD57+ T cells (not recorded which) from PBMCs. The chain has TRBV7-2 and TRBJ1-1, with D perhaps matching TRBD1 (6 bases). CDR3 in DNA: TGTGCCAGCAGCTTAGAGAGGGGGGCCACTGAAGCTTTCTTT. Its translation is CASSLERGATEAFF.